One and the same sample provided the 21 T cell receptor beta chains below, sequenced in a study of STAT5B mutations in CD4+ large granular lymphocyte leukemia. Clones were read by immunoSEQ multiplex PCR, and TCRdb kept only the in-frame ones, dropping some. Among around 32,000 clones, 70% to 80% were seen once, and the ten largest hold approximately 0.45%. The specimen sequenced was CD4+ T cells from blood buffy coats. All receptors come from a human donor in good health.

This sequence joins TRBV27 and TRBJ2-7, with D tentatively TRBD1 (5 bases). CDR1 MNHEY and CDR2 SMNVEV come from the germline V gene (reference sequence). With 2 bases removed from V and 1 base from J, the gap between germline ends came to 15 bases. The CDR3 has 16 amino acids. As DNA, the CDR3 is TGTGCCAGCAGTTTAGGCGAGCAGGGCTGGTCCTACGAGCAGTACTTC. As protein: CASSLGEQGWSYEQYF.

This rearrangement joins TRBV7-9 to TRBJ1-2; D might be TRBD1 (5 bases). There are 15 residues in the CDR3. With 3 bases removed from V and 8 bases from J, the gap between germline ends came to 19 bases. Germline lookup yields CDR1 SEHNR and CDR2 FQNEAQ (reference sequence). CDR3: CASSFGSDKPGGYTF. CDR3 nucleotide sequence: TGTGCCAGCAGCTTCGGATCGGACAAACCGGGGGGCTACACCTTC.

The chain carries TRBV18 and TRBJ1-1; perhaps TRBD1 as D (5 bases). This CDR3 spans 13 amino acids. Germline V gives CDR1 KGHSH, CDR2 LQKENI. V gave up 3 bases and J gave up 4 bases, with 9 bases separating them. CDR3 protein: CASSPEGFTEAFF. The DNA of the CDR3 is TGTGCCAGCTCACCGGAGGGGTTCACTGAAGCTTTCTTT.

In its sample, this clone was seen a few times. The CDR3 here is CSARDQGGAFF. The CDR3 coding sequence is TGCAGTGCTAGAGACCAGGGGGGGGCTTTCTTT. The gene calls are TRBV20-1 and TRBJ1-1, with TRBD1 matching 7 bases. V was pared by 0 bases and J by 11 bases, with 3 bases of the junction left unmatched. This CDR3 is 11 amino acids long. Germline CDR1 and CDR2: DFQATT and SNEGSKA (reference sequence).

V is TRBV7-9 and J is TRBJ2-3, with D perhaps TRBD2 (6 bases). Between the trimmed V and J ends, which lost 3 bases and 0 bases, there was a span of 10 bases. The length of the CDR3 is 15 residues. Germline V lookup: CDR1 SEHNR, CDR2 FQNEAQ (reference sequence). The CDR3 DNA reads as TGTGCCAGCAGCTTCGGACTATTTAGCACAGATACGCAGTATTTT. It is translated as CASSFGLFSTDTQYF.

This clone was observed a single time. The chain carries TRBV2 and TRBJ1-2, with D uncertain. Germline CDR1 and CDR2: SNHLY and FYNNEI. CDR3 length: 13 residues. Between the trimmed V and J ends, which lost 10 bases and 0 bases, there was a span of 12 bases. The CDR3 coding sequence is TGTGCCACGGTCGGCAACTCTAACTATGGCTACACCTTC. It encodes CATVGNSNYGYTF. Drawing the rest from reference TRBV2 and TRBJ1-2, the complete variable domain is EPEVTQTPSHQVTQMGQEVILRCVPISNHLYFYWYRQILGQKVEFLVSFYNNEISEKSEIFDDQFSVERPDGSNFTLKIRSTKLEDSAMYFCATVGNSNYGYTFGSGTRLTVV.

This clone was counted between two and nine times. The chain is built from TRBV30 and TRBJ1-2, with D unclear. Germline V CDR1 and CDR2: GTSNPN, SVGIG (reference sequence). The CDR3 totals 14 residues. V was trimmed by 1 base and J by 0 bases, leaving 9 bases between them. This chain's CDR3 is CAWSESNSNYGYTF. The CDR3 DNA sequence: TGTGCCTGGAGTGAAAGTAACTCTAACTATGGCTACACCTTC. Looking up the rest from reference TRBV30 and TRBJ1-2 gives the full variable domain: SQTIHQWPATLVQPVGSPLSLECTVEGTSNPNLYWYRQAAGRGLQLLFYSVGIGQISSEVPQNLSASRPQDRQFILSSKKLLLSDSGFYLCAWSESNSNYGYTFGSGTRLTVV.

The chain joins TRBV19 to TRBJ2-2; TRBD2 matches at 9 bases. CDR1 and CDR2 from the germline V gene are LNHDA and SQIVND (reference sequence). This CDR3 comprises 17 residues. J lost 0 bases, V lost 3 bases, and 5 bases had no gene match. CDR3 loop: CASSMFSGGANTGELFF. CDR3 nucleotides: TGTGCCAGTAGTATGTTTAGCGGGGGAGCGAACACCGGGGAGCTGTTTTTT.

The rearrangement uses TRBV30 and TRBJ2-3; tentatively, D is TRBD2 (5 bases). Germline V gives CDR1 GTSNPN, CDR2 SVGIG (reference sequence). V was pared by 5 bases and J by 3 bases, with 6 bases between. The CDR3 contains 11 residues. The CDR3 reads CAWEGTDTQYF. The CDR3 region has the DNA TGTGCCTGGGAGGGAACAGATACGCAGTATTTT.

The rearrangement uses TRBV18 and TRBJ1-2; TRBD1 agrees at 7 bases. Germline CDR1 is KGHSH and CDR2 is LQKENI. V gave up 5 bases and J gave up 5 bases; unmatched junction bases: 11. The CDR3 length is 15 residues. CDR3 sequence: CASSFTGALGYGYTF. The CDR3 DNA is TGTGCCAGCTCATTCACAGGGGCCCTTGGGTATGGCTACACCTTC.

CDR3 in amino acids: CASSQVQGNNSPLHF. The DNA for the CDR3 is TGCGCCAGCAGCCAAGTACAGGGCAATAATTCACCCCTCCACTTT. The rearrangement joins TRBV4-1 to TRBJ1-6; tentative D call: TRBD1 (6 bases). The length of the CDR3 is 15 residues. The V gene's germline CDR1 is MGHRA and CDR2 YSYEKL. V lost 1 base and J lost 5, with 9 bases in between.

The chain uses TRBV19 and TRBJ2-1; TRBD1 might be the D (7 bases). Deletions cut 5 bases from V and 2 bases from J, with 13 bases between. Germline lookup yields CDR1 LNHDA and CDR2 SQIVND (reference sequence). This CDR3 contains 15 residues. CDR3 DNA: TGTGCCAGTAGTGGGCTCAGGGGGGCCTACAATGAGCAGTTCTTC. Translation: CASSGLRGAYNEQFF.

This chain connects TRBV7-8 to TRBJ2-2; TRBD2 might be the D (7 bases). The CDR3 contains 15 residues. Between the trimmed V and J ends, which lost 2 bases and 5 bases, there was a span of 12 bases. CDR1 and CDR2 from the germline V gene are SGHVS and FQNEAQ. The CDR3 loop reads CASSLRGEGTGELFF. CDR3 nucleotides: TGTGCCAGCAGCTTAAGGGGGGAGGGGACCGGGGAGCTGTTTTTT.

The gene calls are TRBV15 and TRBJ2-7; TRBD2 is a possible D gene (5 bases). With 0 bases removed from V and 6 bases from J, the gap between germline ends came to 9 bases. CDR1 and CDR2 (germline): LNHNV, YYDKDF (reference sequence). The CDR3 runs to 13 residues. CDR3 nucleotides: TGTGCCACCAGCAGAGATCGAGGGCCCGAGCAGTACTTC. This sequence encodes CATSRDRGPEQYF.

The chain carries TRBV5-5 and TRBJ1-1, with D unclear. V was shortened by 4 bases and J by 0 bases, with 10 bases between the two germline ends. From germline, CDR1 is SGHKS and CDR2 YYEKEE (reference sequence). The CDR3 consists of 14 residues. The CDR3 coding sequence is TGTGCCAGCAGCCAAGTCCCTCTGAACACTGAAGCTTTCTTT. Protein product: CASSQVPLNTEAFF.

The V call is TRBV6-1, the J call TRBJ1-5; 8 bases match TRBD1. This CDR3 has 15 amino acids. Germline CDR1 is MNHNS and CDR2 is SASEGT. V shed 5 bases and J 0 bases; nucleotides not matched to a gene: 3. Here the CDR3 DNA reads TGTGCCAGCAGTCCGGGACAGGTTAGCAATCAGCCCCAGCATTTT. Its protein product is CASSPGQVSNQPQHF.

This sequence joins TRBV7-2 and TRBJ2-1; 11 bases align to TRBD2. With 4 bases clipped from V and 9 bases from J, the junction kept 8 bases outside the gene matches. The CDR3 consists of 15 residues. From germline, CDR1 is SGHTA and CDR2 FQGNSA. CDR3 loop: CASSSVAGGPIEQFF. CDR3 nucleotide sequence: TGTGCCAGCAGCTCGGTAGCGGGGGGGCCGATTGAGCAGTTCTTC.

V gene TRBV9 combines with J gene TRBJ1-2; 7 nucleotides line up with TRBD1. Germline lookup yields CDR1 SGDLS and CDR2 YYNGEE. The CDR3 has 13 residues. With V trimmed by 0 bases and J by 8 bases, 4 bases remained unmatched. The CDR3 is CASSVEQGRGYTF. DNA for the CDR3: TGTGCCAGCAGCGTAGAACAGGGGCGCGGCTACACCTTC.

This clone was observed a single time. The chain uses TRBV28 and TRBJ1-2; TRBD1 aligns across 7 bases. The CDR3 sequence is 15 residues long. With V trimmed by 6 bases and J by 0 bases, 7 bases remained unmatched. Germline loops: CDR1 MDHEN, CDR2 SYDVKM. CDR3 bases: TGTGCCAGCAGGTACGGGACAGTAGCTAACTATGGCTACACCTTC. Protein sequence: CASRYGTVANYGYTF.

This clone has only a few counts. The chain uses TRBV7-9 and TRBJ2-2; 11 bases align to TRBD2. This CDR3 is 16 amino acids long. Germline V gene lookup returns CDR1 SEHNR and CDR2 FQNEAQ (reference sequence). Trimming at V came to 1 base and at J to 3 bases, leaving 1 base not matched to a gene. The DNA for the CDR3 is TGTGCCAGCAGCTTAGAACTAGCGGGGGACACCGGGGAGCTGTTTTTT. Amino acids: CASSLELAGDTGELFF.

The chain carries TRBV11-2 and TRBJ2-3, with 14 bases fitting TRBD2. V shed 5 bases, J shed 14 bases, and the junction held 21 bases outside the gene matches. The germline gives CDR1 SGHAT, CDR2 FQNNGV. The CDR3 runs 18 residues. The CDR3 is CASSRTEAGTSGGPRPYF. The CDR3 DNA sequence: TGTGCCAGCAGCCGGACCGAAGCGGGGACTAGCGGGGGACCCAGACCGTATTTT.